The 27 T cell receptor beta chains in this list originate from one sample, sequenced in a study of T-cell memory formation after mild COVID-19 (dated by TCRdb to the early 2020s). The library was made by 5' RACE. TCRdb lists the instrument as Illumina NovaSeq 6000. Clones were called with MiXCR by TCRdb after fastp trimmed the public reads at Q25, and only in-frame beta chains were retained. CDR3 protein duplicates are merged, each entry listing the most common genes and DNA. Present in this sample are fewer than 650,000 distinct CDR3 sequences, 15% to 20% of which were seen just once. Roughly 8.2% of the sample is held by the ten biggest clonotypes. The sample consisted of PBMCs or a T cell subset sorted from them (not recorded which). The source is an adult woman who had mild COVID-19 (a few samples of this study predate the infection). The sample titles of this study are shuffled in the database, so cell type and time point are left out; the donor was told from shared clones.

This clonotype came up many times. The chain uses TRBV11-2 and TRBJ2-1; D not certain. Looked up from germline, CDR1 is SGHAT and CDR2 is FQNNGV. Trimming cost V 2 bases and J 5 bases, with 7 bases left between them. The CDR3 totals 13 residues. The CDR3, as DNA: TGTGCCAGCAGCTTAAGAGCTCACAATGAGCAGTTCTTC. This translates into CASSLRAHNEQFF.

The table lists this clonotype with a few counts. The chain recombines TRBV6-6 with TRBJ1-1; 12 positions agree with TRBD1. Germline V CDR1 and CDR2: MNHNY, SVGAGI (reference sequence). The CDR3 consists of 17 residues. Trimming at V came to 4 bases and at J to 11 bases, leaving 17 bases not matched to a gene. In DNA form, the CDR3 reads TGTGCCAGCAGTTTCGCCCGGGACAGGGGGCGATCCCGGCAGGCTTTCTTT. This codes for CASSFARDRGRSRQAFF.

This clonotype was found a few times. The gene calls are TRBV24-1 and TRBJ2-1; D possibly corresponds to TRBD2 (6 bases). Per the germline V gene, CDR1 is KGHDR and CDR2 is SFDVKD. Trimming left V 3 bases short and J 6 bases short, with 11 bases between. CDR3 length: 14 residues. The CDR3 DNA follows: TGTGCCACCAGTGATGGAGGGTTAAGCAATGAGCAGTTCTTC. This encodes CATSDGGLSNEQFF.

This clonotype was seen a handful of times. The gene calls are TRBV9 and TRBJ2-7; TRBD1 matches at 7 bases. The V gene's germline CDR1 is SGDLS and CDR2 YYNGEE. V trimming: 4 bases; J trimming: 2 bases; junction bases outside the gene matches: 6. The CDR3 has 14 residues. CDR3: CASSLTGSPYEQYF. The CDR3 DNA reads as TGTGCCAGCAGCCTGACAGGGAGCCCCTACGAGCAGTACTTC.

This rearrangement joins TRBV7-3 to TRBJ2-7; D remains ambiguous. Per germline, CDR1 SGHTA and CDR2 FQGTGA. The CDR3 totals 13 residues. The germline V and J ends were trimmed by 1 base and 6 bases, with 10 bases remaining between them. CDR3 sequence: CASSLSGLGEQYF. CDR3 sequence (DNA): TGTGCCAGCAGCTTAAGCGGCCTCGGCGAGCAGTACTTC.

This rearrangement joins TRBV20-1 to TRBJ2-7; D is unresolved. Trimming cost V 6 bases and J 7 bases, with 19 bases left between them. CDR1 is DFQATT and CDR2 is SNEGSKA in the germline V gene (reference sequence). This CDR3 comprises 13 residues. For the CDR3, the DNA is TGCAGTGCCATCCCGGGTCCGACGAGGGAGCAGTACTTC. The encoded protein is CSAIPGPTREQYF.

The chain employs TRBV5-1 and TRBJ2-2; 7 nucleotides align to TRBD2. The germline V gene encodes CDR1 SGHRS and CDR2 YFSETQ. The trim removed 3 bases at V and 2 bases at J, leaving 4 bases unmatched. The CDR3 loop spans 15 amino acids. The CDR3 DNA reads TGCGCCAGCAGCTCGACTAGCTATAACACCGGGGAGCTGTTTTTT. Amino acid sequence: CASSSTSYNTGELFF.

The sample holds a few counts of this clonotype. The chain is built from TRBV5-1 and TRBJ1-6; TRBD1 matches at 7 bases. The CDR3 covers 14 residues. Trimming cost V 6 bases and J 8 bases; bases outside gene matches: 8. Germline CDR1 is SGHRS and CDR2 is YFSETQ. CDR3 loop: CASTLRQGDSPLHF. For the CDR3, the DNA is TGCGCCAGCACCCTTCGACAGGGCGATTCACCCCTCCACTTT.

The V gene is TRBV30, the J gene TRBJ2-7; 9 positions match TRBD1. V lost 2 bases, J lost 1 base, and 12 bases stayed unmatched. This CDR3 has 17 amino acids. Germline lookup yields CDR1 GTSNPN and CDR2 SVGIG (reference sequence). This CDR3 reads CAWSSQPGQGSSYEQYF. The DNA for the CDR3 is TGTGCCTGGAGTTCCCAACCGGGACAGGGTTCTTCCTACGAGCAGTACTTC.

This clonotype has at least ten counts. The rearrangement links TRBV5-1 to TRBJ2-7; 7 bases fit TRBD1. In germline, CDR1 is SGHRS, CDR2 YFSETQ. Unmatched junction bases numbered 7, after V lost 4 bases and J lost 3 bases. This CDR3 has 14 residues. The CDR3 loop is CASSPDRAHYEQYF. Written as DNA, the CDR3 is TGCGCCAGCAGCCCAGACAGGGCCCACTACGAGCAGTACTTC.

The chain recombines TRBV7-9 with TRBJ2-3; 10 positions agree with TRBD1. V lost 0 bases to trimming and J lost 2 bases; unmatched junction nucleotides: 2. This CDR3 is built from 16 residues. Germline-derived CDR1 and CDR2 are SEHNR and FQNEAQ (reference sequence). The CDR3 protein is CASSLAGQGTTDTQYF. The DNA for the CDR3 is TGTGCCAGCAGCTTAGCGGGACAGGGGACCACAGATACGCAGTATTTT.

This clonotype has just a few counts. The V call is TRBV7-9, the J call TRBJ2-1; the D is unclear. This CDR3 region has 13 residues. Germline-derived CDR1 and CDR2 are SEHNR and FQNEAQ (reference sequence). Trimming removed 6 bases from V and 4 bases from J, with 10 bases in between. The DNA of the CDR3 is TGTGCCAGCAGGCCGACTTATTACAATGAGCAGTTCTTC. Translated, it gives CASRPTYYNEQFF.

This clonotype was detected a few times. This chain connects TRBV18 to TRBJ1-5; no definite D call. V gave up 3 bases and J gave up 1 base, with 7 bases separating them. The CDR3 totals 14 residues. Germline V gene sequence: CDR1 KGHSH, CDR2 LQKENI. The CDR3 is CASSPVDSNQPQHF. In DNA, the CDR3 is TGTGCCAGCTCACCCGTGGACAGCAATCAGCCCCAGCATTTT.

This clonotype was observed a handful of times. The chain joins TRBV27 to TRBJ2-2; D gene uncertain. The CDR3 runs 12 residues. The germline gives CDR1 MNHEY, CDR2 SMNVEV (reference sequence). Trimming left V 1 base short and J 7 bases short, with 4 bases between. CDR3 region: CASSLLRGELFF. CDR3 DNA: TGTGCCAGCAGTTTATTACGCGGGGAGCTGTTTTTT.

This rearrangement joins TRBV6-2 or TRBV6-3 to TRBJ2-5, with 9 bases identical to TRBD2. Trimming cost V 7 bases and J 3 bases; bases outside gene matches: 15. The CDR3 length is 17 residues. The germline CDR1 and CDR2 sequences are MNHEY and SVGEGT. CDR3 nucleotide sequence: TGTGCCAGCAAACCCCCCGCCGGGACTAGCCCGAAAGAGACCCAGTACTTC. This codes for CASKPPAGTSPKETQYF.

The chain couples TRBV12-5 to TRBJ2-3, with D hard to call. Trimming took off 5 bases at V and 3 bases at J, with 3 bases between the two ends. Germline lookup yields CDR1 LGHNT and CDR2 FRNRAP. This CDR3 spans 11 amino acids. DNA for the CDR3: TGTGCTAGTGGTGAGACAGATACGCAGTATTTT. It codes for CASGETDTQYF.

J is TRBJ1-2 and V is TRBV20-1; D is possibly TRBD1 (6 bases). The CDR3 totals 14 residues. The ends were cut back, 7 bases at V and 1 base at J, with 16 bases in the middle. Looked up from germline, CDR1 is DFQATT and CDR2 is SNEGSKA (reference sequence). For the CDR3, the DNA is TGCAGTGGAATGTCGGGACAAAATAACTATGGCTACACCTTC. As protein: CSGMSGQNNYGYTF.

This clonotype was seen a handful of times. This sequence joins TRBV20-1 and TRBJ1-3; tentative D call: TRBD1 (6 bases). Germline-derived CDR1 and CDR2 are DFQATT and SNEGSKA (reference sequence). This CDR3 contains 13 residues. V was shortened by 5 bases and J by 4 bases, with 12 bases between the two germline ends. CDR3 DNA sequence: TGCAGTGCTTGGGACATCCGCGGAAACACCATATATTTT. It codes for CSAWDIRGNTIYF.

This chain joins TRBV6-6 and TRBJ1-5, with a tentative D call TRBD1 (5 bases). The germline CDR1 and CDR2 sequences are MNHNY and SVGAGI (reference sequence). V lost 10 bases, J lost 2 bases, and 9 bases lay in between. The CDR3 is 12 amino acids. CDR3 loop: CATQGGNQPQHF. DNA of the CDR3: TGTGCCACTCAGGGAGGCAATCAGCCCCAGCATTTT.

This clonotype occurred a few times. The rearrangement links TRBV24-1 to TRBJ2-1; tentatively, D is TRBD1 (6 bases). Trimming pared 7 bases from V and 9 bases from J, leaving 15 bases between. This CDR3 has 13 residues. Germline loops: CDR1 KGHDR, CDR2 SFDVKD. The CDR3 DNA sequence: TGTGCCACCAGCGGAGGACAGTTCCTTGAGCAGTTCTTC. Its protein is CATSGGQFLEQFF.

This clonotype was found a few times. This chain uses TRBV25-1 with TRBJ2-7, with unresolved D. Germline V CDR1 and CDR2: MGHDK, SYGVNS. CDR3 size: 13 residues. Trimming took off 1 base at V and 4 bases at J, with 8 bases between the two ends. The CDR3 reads CASSESHRYEQYF. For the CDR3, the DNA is TGTGCCAGCAGTGAATCACACCGATACGAGCAGTACTTC.

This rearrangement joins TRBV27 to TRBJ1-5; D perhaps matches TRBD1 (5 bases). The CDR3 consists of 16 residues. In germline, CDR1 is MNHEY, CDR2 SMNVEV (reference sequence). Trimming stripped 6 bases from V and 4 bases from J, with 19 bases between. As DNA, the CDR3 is TGTGCCAGCAGGCCGCTGCAGGGCGGCTCGAATCAGCCCCAGCATTTT. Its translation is CASRPLQGGSNQPQHF.

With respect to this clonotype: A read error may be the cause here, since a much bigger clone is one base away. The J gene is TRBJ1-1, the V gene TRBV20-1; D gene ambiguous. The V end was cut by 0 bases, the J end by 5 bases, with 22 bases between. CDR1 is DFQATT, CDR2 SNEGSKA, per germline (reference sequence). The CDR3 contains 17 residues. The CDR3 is CSARDISMDSAGTEAFF. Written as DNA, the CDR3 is TGCAGTGCTAGAGATATCAGCATGGATAGCGCCGGGACTGAAGCTTTCTTT.

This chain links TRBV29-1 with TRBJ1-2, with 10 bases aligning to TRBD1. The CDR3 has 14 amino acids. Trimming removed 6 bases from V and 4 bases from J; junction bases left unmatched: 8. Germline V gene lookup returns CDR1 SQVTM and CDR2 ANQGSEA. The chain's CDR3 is CSVDGQGDTYGYTF. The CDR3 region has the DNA TGCAGCGTAGACGGACAGGGGGATACCTATGGCTACACCTTC.

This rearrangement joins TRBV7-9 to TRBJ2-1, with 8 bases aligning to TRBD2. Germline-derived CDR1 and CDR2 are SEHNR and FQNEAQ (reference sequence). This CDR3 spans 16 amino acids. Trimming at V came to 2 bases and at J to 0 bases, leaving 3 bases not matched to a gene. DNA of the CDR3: TGTGCCAGCAGCTTAACTAGCGGCCTCTCCTACAATGAGCAGTTCTTC. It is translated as CASSLTSGLSYNEQFF.

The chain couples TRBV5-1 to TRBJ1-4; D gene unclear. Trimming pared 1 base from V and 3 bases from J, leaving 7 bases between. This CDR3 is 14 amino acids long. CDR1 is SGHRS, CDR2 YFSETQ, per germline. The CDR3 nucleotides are TGCGCCAGCAGCTTGACGGTGCCTAATGAAAAACTGTTTTTT. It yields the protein CASSLTVPNEKLFF. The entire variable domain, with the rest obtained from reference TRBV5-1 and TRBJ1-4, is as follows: KAGVTQTPRYLIKTRGQQVTLSCSPISGHRSVSWYQQTPGQGLQFLFEYFSETQRNKGNFPGRFSGRQFSNSRSEMNVSTLELGDSALYLCASSLTVPNEKLFFGSGTQLSVL.

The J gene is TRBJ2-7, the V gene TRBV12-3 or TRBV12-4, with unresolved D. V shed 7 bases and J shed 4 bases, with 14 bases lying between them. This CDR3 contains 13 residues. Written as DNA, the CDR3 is TGTGCCAGCACCCCTGGGCCCGTGTACGAGCAGTACTTC. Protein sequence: CASTPGPVYEQYF.